The TCR beta chain under discussion was sequenced for a study of neoadjuvant anti-PD-1 for oral cavity cancer (dated by TCRdb to about 2021). A note on the overall study: Three to four biweekly doses of nivolumab at 3 mg/kg were mostly administered to patients before curative-intent surgical resection. A fourth nivolumab dose was given around day 43 to patients without progression, and definitive surgical resection was performed in those patients on days 50-56. Responders were defined as patients with complete response, partial response or stable disease by RECIST 1.1; non-responders were defined as patients with progression. There were 12 patients in the parent correlative cohort, and the response rate was roughly 34%.

The germline ends are 0 bases apart after V is trimmed by 1 base and J by 0 bases. The germline V gene yields SGDLS for CDR1 and YYNGEE for CDR2. The CDR3 spans 12 residues, from the cysteine through the phenylalanine. Only the CDR3 part of the read is kept: 36 bases, read in frame from the first base. This clone appeared a few times. The target of this receptor is not known. Base-call qualities are not available, and no considerably larger clone is one nucleotide away. For deep sequencing, PBMC libraries mostly used roughly 0.5 ug of input genomic DNA, with six replicates for each sample. TCRbeta libraries were prepared with the immunoSEQ hsTCRbeta kit according to the manufacturer's instructions. Sequencing of the completed libraries took place using an Illumina NovaSeq 6000 S4 flow cell after they had been pooled to around 2.7 nM. On the study's bioinformatics: Raw data preprocessing and quality control were performed with the immunoSEQ Analyzer. The analysis was limited to productive rearrangements, and each clonotype was defined by a unique CDR3 amino acid sequence. Repertoire clonality was estimated as the Gini-Simpson index, which was computed with the R package tcR. Student's t test was used to compare Gini indices, while Pearson correlation assessed associations with tumor size change. TCRdb provides this immuneACCESS table in a form limited to in-frame rearrangements. Some clones are lacking; in checked studies, under half of them reflect an unresolved V gene, and why the rest are absent is not known. The DNA gave D and trimming, while V, J and clone size come from that table. The sample has 13,000 to 15,000 clones on record, 71% of them singletons. The ten biggest clones cover approximately 2.8% of the sample.

The full study reports these points: Only three patients per response group were included in the TCR analyses, and larger cohorts for validation were called for by the authors. Higher pretreatment blood Treg/Th17 ratios correlated with higher pretreatment blood TCRbeta clonality and lower post-treatment tumor TCRbeta clonality. After neoadjuvant nivolumab, T cell clonality (Gini index) in PBMCs was significantly higher in non-responders than in responders.

This sample's time point label indicates: before neoadjuvant nivolumab. Patients were newly diagnosed with stage II-IVA oral cavity squamous cell carcinoma and had received no prior systemic or radiation treatment. Everyone in the cohort had locally advanced, HPV-negative oral cavity squamous cell carcinoma. Peripheral blood mononuclear cells were analyzed directly and were not maintained or expanded in culture. Samples were obtained from a longitudinal correlative study of a single-arm phase II trial of neoadjuvant nivolumab in oral cavity squamous cell carcinoma. Subject-matched pre- and post-treatment PBMCs and tumors from three responders and three non-responders were subjected to genomic DNA-based TCRbeta sequencing. Peripheral blood mononuclear cells were collected before nivolumab treatment and were collected again after treatment, at the time of surgery. The Maxwell RSC DNA from Cells kit was used to isolate genomic DNA from PBMCs.

Sequenced material: PBMCs, taken before nivolumab (anti-PD-1) treatment. Recombination connected TRBV9 to TRBJ2-3, with the D gene uncertain. The sequence was collected from a person between 40 and 80 years old with oral cavity squamous cell carcinoma. The CDR3: CASSVSTDTQYF. Read as DNA, the sequence is TGTGCCAGCAGCGTAAGCACAGATACGCAGTATTTT.